Each of the 32 T cell receptor beta chains below was sequenced from the same sample in a study of blood T cell repertoires in COVID-19. Measured with immunoSEQ multiplex PCR; TCRdb has only the in-frame clones, and not every one. The sample lists about 160,000 clones; approximately 84% were seen once. Sequencing input: peripheral blood. The receptors here all came from a man aged 35 to 55 who had recovered from COVID-19.

The chain recombines TRBV7-6 with TRBJ2-2; 12 bases agree with TRBD2. Germline assignment: CDR1 SGHVS and CDR2 FNYEAQ. The J segment lost 4 bases and the V segment lost 4 bases, leaving 4 bases of the junction unmatched. This CDR3 has 16 amino acids. CDR3 DNA sequence: TGTGCCAGCAGCTCTAGCGGGGGGGCGGTCACCGGGGAGCTGTTTTTT. This gives the protein CASSSSGGAVTGELFF.

The CDR3 spells CASRQDTEAFF. The CDR3 DNA reads TGTGCCAGCAGACAGGACACTGAAGCTTTCTTT. The gene calls are TRBV28 and TRBJ1-1, with TRBD1 as a possible D gene (5 bases). CDR1 MDHEN and CDR2 SYDVKM come from the germline V gene. This CDR3 is built from 11 residues. Trimming took off 6 bases at V and 3 bases at J, with 5 bases between the two ends.

This clone was seen repeatedly, ten times or more. At the DNA level, this CDR3 is encoded by other sequences in the same sample as well. The rearrangement links TRBV7-9 to TRBJ1-1; D is ambiguous. CDR1 is SEHNR and CDR2 is FQNEAQ in the germline V gene (reference sequence). Deletions cut 2 bases from V and 6 bases from J, with 4 bases between. The CDR3 is made up of 11 amino acids. The CDR3 DNA sequence: TGTGCCAGCAGCTTAAACTCTGAAGCTTTCTTT. Encoded protein: CASSLNSEAFF.

The chain has TRBV19 and TRBJ2-7, with D maybe TRBD1 (6 bases). V shed 1 base and J shed 3 bases, with 10 bases lying between them. Per germline, CDR1 LNHDA and CDR2 SQIVND (reference sequence). There are 14 residues in the CDR3. CDR3 DNA sequence: TGTGCCAGTAGTATAGGTCCACAGGGCTACGAGCAGTACTTC. It encodes CASSIGPQGYEQYF.

This chain links TRBV7-2 with TRBJ2-3, with D possibly TRBD1 on 8 matching bases. The V and J ends lost 7 bases and 3 bases respectively, with 14 bases between them. Germline CDR1 and CDR2: SGHTA and FQGNSA. The CDR3 sequence is 14 residues long. CDR3 nucleotide sequence: TGTGCCAGCACCCAACAGGGGGGGACAGATACGCAGTATTTT. Translation gives CASTQQGGTDTQYF.

The chain employs TRBV5-4 and TRBJ1-6; TRBD1 might be the D (5 bases). V lost 3 bases and J lost 10, with 17 bases in between. CDR1 SGHNT and CDR2 YYREEE come from the germline V gene (reference sequence). The CDR3 sequence is 15 residues long. The CDR3 loop is CASSSGTGGKSPLHF. The DNA for the CDR3 is TGTGCCAGCAGCTCCGGGACGGGGGGTAAATCACCCCTCCACTTT.

The chain recombines TRBV7-2 with TRBJ2-3; 9 nucleotides line up with TRBD1. Per germline, CDR1 SGHTA and CDR2 FQGNSA. The CDR3 extends over 15 amino acids. J gave up 2 bases and V 5 bases, and 5 bases lay outside the gene matches. CDR3 in amino acids: CASSPWTGATDTQYF. CDR3 coding DNA: TGTGCCAGCAGCCCTTGGACAGGGGCCACAGATACGCAGTATTTT.

The chain couples TRBV4-3 to TRBJ2-6; 9 bases fit TRBD2. V dropped 4 bases and J dropped 2; count of bases not matched to a gene: 9. In germline, CDR1 is LGHNA, CDR2 YSLEER. This CDR3 is 18 amino acids long. CDR3 region: CASSPRGSGSTGANVLTF. DNA of the CDR3: TGCGCCAGCAGCCCCCGGGGTAGCGGGAGCACTGGGGCCAACGTCCTGACTTTC.

This clone appeared a few times. This chain connects TRBV29-1 to TRBJ1-2; a weak D match, TRBD1 (5 bases). The CDR3 loop spans 17 amino acids. V gave up 0 bases and J gave up 4 bases, with 21 bases separating them. From germline, CDR1 is SQVTM and CDR2 ANQGSEA. CDR3 nucleotide sequence: TGCAGCGTTGAAGATCGGGGGTCGGGAGTGGGGTTCTATGGCTACACCTTC. It encodes CSVEDRGSGVGFYGYTF.

This chain joins TRBV6-5 and TRBJ2-7; 9 bases map to TRBD1. Losses at the gene ends were 6 bases for V and 4 bases for J; bases not matched to a gene: 7. CDR1 is MNHEY, CDR2 SVGAGI, per germline. There are 14 residues in the CDR3. CDR3 region: CASRRHRGPYEQYF. DNA for the CDR3: TGTGCCAGCAGGCGACACAGGGGGCCATACGAGCAGTACTTC.

The chain has TRBV4-2 and TRBJ2-2, with D perhaps matching TRBD1 (6 bases). The CDR3 is 14 amino acids. Looked up from germline, CDR1 is LGHNA and CDR2 is YNFKEQ. Trimming took 4 bases from V and 6 from J, leaving 12 bases between them. As DNA, the CDR3 is TGTGCCAGCAGCCGTGGGTCAGGGGCCGGGGAGCTGTTTTTT. Amino acids: CASSRGSGAGELFF.

The chain links TRBV21-1 to TRBJ2-4; the table's D call, TRBD1, has no DNA check behind it. TRBV21-1 is flagged as a pseudogene. The CDR3 is 15 amino acids. The DNA of the CDR3 is TGTGCCAGCAGCAAAATTCCAGGGGGCTGGGACATTCAGTACTTC. This translates into CASSKIPGGWDIQYF.

The chain employs TRBV7-2 and TRBJ1-1; D is undetermined. Trimming pared 1 base from V and 6 bases from J, leaving 9 bases between. The CDR3 totals 13 residues. Germline V gene lookup returns CDR1 SGHTA and CDR2 FQGNSA. Written as DNA, the CDR3 is TGTGCCAGCAGCTTAGATCCTGTATCTGAAGCTTTCTTT. Encoded protein: CASSLDPVSEAFF.

The chain recombines TRBV9 with TRBJ2-5, with 9 nucleotides matching TRBD2. The CDR3 contains 15 residues. Germline V lookup: CDR1 SGDLS, CDR2 YYNGEE. V gave up 3 bases and J gave up 7 bases; unmatched junction bases: 10. This chain's CDR3 is CASSAHRAGGGTQYF. The CDR3 DNA reads as TGTGCCAGCAGCGCTCACCGAGCGGGGGGAGGGACCCAGTACTTC.

The V call is TRBV7-2, the J call TRBJ2-7; 7 bases are shared with TRBD1. CDR3 size: 15 residues. The J segment lost 3 bases and the V segment lost 0 bases, leaving 5 bases of the junction unmatched. CDR1 and CDR2 from the germline V gene are SGHTA and FQGNSA. CDR3 DNA sequence: TGTGCCAGCAGCTTAGCCGAGACAGGGATCTACGAGCAGTACTTC. This gives the protein CASSLAETGIYEQYF.

The chain carries TRBV5-1 and TRBJ1-1; possibly TRBD1 for D (6 bases). V was shortened by 1 base and J by 0 bases, with 10 bases between the two germline ends. This CDR3 is built from 15 residues. CDR1 is SGHRS and CDR2 is YFSETQ in the germline V gene. Here the CDR3 reads CASSLRGGMNTEAFF. In DNA, the CDR3 is TGCGCCAGCAGCTTGCGCGGGGGCATGAACACTGAAGCTTTCTTT.

The V call is TRBV5-6, the J call TRBJ2-7; TRBD2 matches 8 bases. The V segment lost 0 bases and the J segment 0 bases; nucleotides outside the gene matches: 8. The V gene's germline CDR1 is SGHDT and CDR2 YYEEEE. This CDR3 has 17 amino acids. CDR3 nucleotide sequence: TGTGCCAGCAGCTTGGGAGCGGGAGTGCGGAGCTCCTACGAGCAGTACTTC. This gives the protein CASSLGAGVRSSYEQYF.

The chain couples TRBV29-1 to TRBJ1-2; D might be TRBD1 (5 bases). The V end lost 1 base, the J end lost 3 bases, and 12 bases lay between the germline ends. Germline lookup yields CDR1 SQVTM and CDR2 ANQGSEA. The CDR3 contains 14 residues. The CDR3 loop is CSVEGIGADYGYTF. The CDR3 DNA follows: TGCAGCGTTGAAGGTATTGGGGCGGACTATGGCTACACCTTC.

The chain carries TRBV10-3 and TRBJ1-5, with 7 positions matching TRBD1. The CDR3 extends over 14 amino acids. V lost 6 bases, J lost 4 bases, and 6 bases stayed unmatched. The germline V gene has CDR1 ENHRY and CDR2 SYGVKD. CDR3 sequence: CAIRGTESNQPQHF. The CDR3 nucleotides are TGTGCCATCAGGGGGACAGAGTCGAATCAGCCCCAGCATTTT.

The DNA for the CDR3 is TGTGCCACCAGTGATGTGATCCCGGGACAGGGATTGGAGACCCAGTACTTC. Amino acid sequence: CATSDVIPGQGLETQYF. V usage is TRBV24-1 and J usage is TRBJ2-5, with 9 nucleotides matching TRBD1. Germline assignment: CDR1 KGHDR and CDR2 SFDVKD. The CDR3 runs to 17 residues. After removal of 3 bases from V and 5 bases from J, the junction contained 12 bases not matched to a gene.

The chain carries TRBV28 and TRBJ2-3, with D perhaps TRBD2 (6 bases). CDR1 and CDR2 (germline): MDHEN, SYDVKM. The CDR3 spans 14 residues. V was cut by 2 bases and J by 4 bases, with 10 bases left in between. In nucleotides, the CDR3 is TGTGCCAGCAGTTTAGTGTCTAGCGCAGATACGCAGTATTTT. Encoded protein: CASSLVSSADTQYF.

As DNA, the CDR3 is TGTGCCAGCAGCTCCAGGGGGCGCTACGAGCAGTACTTC. This encodes CASSSRGRYEQYF. This rearrangement joins TRBV7-9 to TRBJ2-7, with 8 bases matching TRBD1. Losses at the gene ends were 4 bases for V and 3 bases for J; bases not matched to a gene: 2. The CDR3 runs 13 residues. CDR1 is SEHNR and CDR2 is FQNEAQ in the germline V gene (reference sequence).

The chain is built from TRBV10-3 and TRBJ1-6, with 7 positions matching TRBD1. The CDR3 covers 16 residues. Germline V gene lookup returns CDR1 ENHRY and CDR2 SYGVKD. V gave up 10 bases and J gave up 0 bases; unmatched junction bases: 9. CDR3 region: CATPPTGPSYNSPLHF. CDR3 DNA sequence: TGTGCCACCCCACCGACAGGGCCCTCCTATAATTCACCCCTCCACTTT.

This clone was seen once. The chain has TRBV6-2 or TRBV6-3 and TRBJ1-2, with TRBD1 matching 8 bases. Germline CDR1 and CDR2: MNHEY and SVGEGT. The CDR3 sequence is 14 residues long. V trimming: 5 bases; J trimming: 6 bases; junction bases outside the gene matches: 8. The CDR3 loop reads CASSTGQGRDGYTF. CDR3 bases: TGTGCCAGCAGTACCGGACAGGGAAGGGATGGCTACACCTTC.

The CDR3 DNA reads as TGTGCCAGCAGTTACGGGACAGGGGTTCAAGAGACCCAGTACTTC. The encoded protein is CASSYGTGVQETQYF. The chain recombines TRBV6-5 with TRBJ2-5; 10 bases match TRBD1. The CDR3 totals 15 residues. V was clipped by 2 bases and J by 2 bases; unmatched bases: 2. CDR1 MNHEY and CDR2 SVGAGI come from the germline V gene.

The genes are TRBV4-1 and TRBJ2-2; tentative D call: TRBD1 (6 bases). V was clipped by 5 bases and J by 8 bases, with 24 bases between them. From germline, CDR1 is MGHRA and CDR2 YSYEKL. The CDR3 length is 17 residues. DNA of the CDR3: TGCGCCAGCAGCGCACAGGGACCTTTCGGGGCGTTAGGGGAGCTGTTTTTT. Translating it yields CASSAQGPFGALGELFF.

The chain employs TRBV5-4 and TRBJ2-3, with TRBD2 as a possible D gene (6 bases). The CDR3 runs to 15 residues. Germline V CDR1 and CDR2: SGHNT, YYREEE (reference sequence). The V end was cut by 4 bases, the J end by 0 bases, with 12 bases between. The CDR3 nucleotides are TGTGCCAGCAGCGTGGGACTCGTTAGCACAGATACGCAGTATTTT. This sequence encodes CASSVGLVSTDTQYF.

The chain couples TRBV9 to TRBJ1-1; 7 bases are a match to TRBD1. J lost 1 base, V lost 0 bases, and 0 bases had no gene match. The CDR3 loop spans 14 amino acids. Germline loops: CDR1 SGDLS, CDR2 YYNGEE. CDR3 in amino acids: CASSVGTGNTEAFF. The CDR3 coding sequence is TGTGCCAGCAGCGTAGGGACAGGGAACACTGAAGCTTTCTTT.

The chain's CDR3 is CASSFRGPKNEQFF. The CDR3 bases are TGTGCCAGCAGCTTTCGCGGGCCCAAAAATGAGCAGTTCTTC. The gene calls are TRBV7-2 and TRBJ2-1; weak D call: TRBD2 (5 bases). CDR3 size: 14 residues. In germline, CDR1 is SGHTA, CDR2 FQGNSA. Deletions cut 3 bases from V and 7 bases from J, with 13 bases between.

The V and J genes are TRBV7-2 and TRBJ1-2; 7 bases align to TRBD1. V gave up 3 bases and J gave up 4 bases; unmatched junction bases: 2. Per germline, CDR1 SGHTA and CDR2 FQGNSA. The CDR3 spans 13 residues. The CDR3 sequence: CASSLGQIYGYTF. In DNA form, the CDR3 reads TGTGCCAGCAGCTTGGGACAGATCTATGGCTACACCTTC.

V is TRBV30 and J is TRBJ1-4, with a possible D match to TRBD1 (5 bases). The CDR3 runs to 14 residues. Per the germline V gene, CDR1 is GTSNPN and CDR2 is SVGIG (reference sequence). Trimming cost V 7 bases and J 2 bases, with 14 bases left between them. CDR3: CALAVGATNEKLFF. The CDR3 DNA sequence: TGTGCCTTAGCTGTAGGGGCCACTAATGAAAAACTGTTTTTT.

V gene TRBV19 combines with J gene TRBJ2-1; TRBD1 is a possible D gene (5 bases). Trimming stripped 0 bases from V and 13 bases from J, with 13 bases between. Germline V CDR1 and CDR2: LNHDA, SQIVND (reference sequence). This CDR3 is built from 13 residues. The CDR3 region is CASSIDWEGVQFF. The DNA of the CDR3 is TGTGCCAGTAGTATAGACTGGGAAGGGGTACAGTTCTTC.